The 6 T cell receptor beta chains below all came from one sample that was sequenced in a study of CD8+ T cells in alopecia areata. The authors extracted RNA and reverse transcribed it into cDNA as the sequencing template. Using immunoSEQ multiplex PCR, the repertoire was profiled, and TCRdb retains in-frame clones only, with some absent. The sample contains tens of thousands of clones, roughly half of which appear only once. The sequenced sample consisted of NKG2D-high CD8+ T cells sorted from blood. The receptors derive from a human donor with alopecia areata.

Only a few counts were recorded for this clone. The chain couples TRBV5-1 to TRBJ2-5, with D possibly being TRBD1 (5 bases). The germline gives CDR1 SGHRS, CDR2 YFSETQ. The CDR3 loop spans 17 amino acids. V shed 4 bases and J shed 0 bases, with 19 bases lying between them. CDR3 sequence (DNA): TGCGCCAGCAGCCTGAACTCAGACGGACATTACCAAGAGACCCAGTACTTC. Translated: CASSLNSDGHYQETQYF.

V is TRBV29-1 and J is TRBJ2-2, with a possible D match to TRBD2 (6 bases). This CDR3 spans 13 amino acids. Per the germline V gene, CDR1 is SQVTM and CDR2 is ANQGSEA. Trimming stripped 4 bases from V and 5 bases from J, with 11 bases between. DNA of the CDR3: TGCAGCGTTGTGGGGAGGAGAACCGGGGAGCTGTTTTTT. The encoded protein is CSVVGRRTGELFF.

This clone was seen a handful of times. The chain is built from TRBV29-1 and TRBJ1-2; D might be TRBD1 (6 bases). The V gene lost 4 bases and the J gene lost 0 bases, with 15 bases spanning the gap. Germline values: CDR1 SQVTM, CDR2 ANQGSEA. The CDR3 spans 15 residues. In DNA, the CDR3 is TGCAGCGTTGGATTTGGGACACGAACTAACTATGGCTACACCTTC. Protein sequence: CSVGFGTRTNYGYTF.

The J gene is TRBJ2-4, the V gene TRBV4-1, with 7 bases aligning to TRBD2. The germline CDR1 and CDR2 sequences are MGHRA and YSYEKL. CDR3 size: 16 residues. Unmatched junction bases numbered 12, after V lost 5 bases and J lost 5 bases. CDR3 in amino acids: CASSALGGGEENIQYF. The CDR3 nucleotides read TGCGCCAGCAGCGCACTCGGCGGGGGTGAGGAAAACATTCAGTACTTC.

The chain recombines TRBV5-6 with TRBJ2-1, with 7 bases that match TRBD2. Per the germline V gene, CDR1 is SGHDT and CDR2 is YYEEEE. Trimming at V came to 5 bases and at J to 0 bases, leaving 5 bases not matched to a gene. This CDR3 spans 15 amino acids. CDR3 sequence reads: CASSPGTTSYNEQFF. CDR3 coding DNA: TGTGCCAGCAGTCCCGGGACTACCTCCTACAATGAGCAGTTCTTC.

The chain joins TRBV27 to TRBJ2-3; TRBD1 matches at 8 bases. The CDR3 runs 16 residues. Germline CDR1 reads MNHEY; CDR2 reads SMNVEV (reference sequence). V shed 6 bases and J 2 bases; nucleotides not matched to a gene: 10. Here the CDR3 reads CASSRTDRGDTDTQYF. The DNA of the CDR3 is TGTGCCAGCAGCCGAACCGACAGGGGTGACACAGATACGCAGTATTTT.